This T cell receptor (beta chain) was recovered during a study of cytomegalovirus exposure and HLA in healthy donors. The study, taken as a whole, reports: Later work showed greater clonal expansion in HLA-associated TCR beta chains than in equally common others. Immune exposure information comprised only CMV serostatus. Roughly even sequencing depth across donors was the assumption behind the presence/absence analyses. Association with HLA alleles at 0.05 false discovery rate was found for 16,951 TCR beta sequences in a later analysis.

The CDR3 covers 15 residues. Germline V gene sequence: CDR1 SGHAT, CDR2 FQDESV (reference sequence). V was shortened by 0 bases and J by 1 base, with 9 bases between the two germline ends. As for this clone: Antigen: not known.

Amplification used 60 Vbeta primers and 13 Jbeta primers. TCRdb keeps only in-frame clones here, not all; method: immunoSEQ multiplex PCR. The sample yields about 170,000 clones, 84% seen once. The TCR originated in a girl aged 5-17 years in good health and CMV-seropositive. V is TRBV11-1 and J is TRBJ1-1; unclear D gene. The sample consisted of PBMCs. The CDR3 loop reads CASSLAAHTNTEAFF. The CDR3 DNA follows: TGTGCCAGCAGCTTAGCGGCACACACGAACACTGAAGCTTTCTTT.